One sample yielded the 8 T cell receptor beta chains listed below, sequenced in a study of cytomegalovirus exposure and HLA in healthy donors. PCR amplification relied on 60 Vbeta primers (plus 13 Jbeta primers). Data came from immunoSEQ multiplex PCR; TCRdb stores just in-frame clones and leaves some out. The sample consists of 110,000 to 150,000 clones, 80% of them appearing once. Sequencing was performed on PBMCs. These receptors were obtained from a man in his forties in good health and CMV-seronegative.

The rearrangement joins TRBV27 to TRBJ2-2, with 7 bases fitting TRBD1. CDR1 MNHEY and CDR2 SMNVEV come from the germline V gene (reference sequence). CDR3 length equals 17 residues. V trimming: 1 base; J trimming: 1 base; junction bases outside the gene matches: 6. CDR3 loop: CASSLFSTGLNTGELFF. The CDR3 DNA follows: TGTGCCAGCAGTTTATTTTCGACAGGGTTGAACACCGGGGAGCTGTTTTTT.

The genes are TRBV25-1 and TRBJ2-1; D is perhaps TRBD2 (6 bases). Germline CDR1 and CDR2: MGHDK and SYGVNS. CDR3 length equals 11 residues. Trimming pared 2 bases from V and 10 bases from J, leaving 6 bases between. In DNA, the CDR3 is TGTGCCAGCAGTGAAGGGGGGGAGCAGTTCTTC. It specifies CASSEGGEQFF.

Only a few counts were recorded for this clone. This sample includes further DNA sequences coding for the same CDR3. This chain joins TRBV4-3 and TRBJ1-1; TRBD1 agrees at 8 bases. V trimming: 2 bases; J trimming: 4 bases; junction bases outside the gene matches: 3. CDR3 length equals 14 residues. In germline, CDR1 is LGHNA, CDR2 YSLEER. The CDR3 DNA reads TGCGCCAGCAGCCAAACCACAGGGGGCACTGAAGCTTTCTTT. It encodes CASSQTTGGTEAFF.

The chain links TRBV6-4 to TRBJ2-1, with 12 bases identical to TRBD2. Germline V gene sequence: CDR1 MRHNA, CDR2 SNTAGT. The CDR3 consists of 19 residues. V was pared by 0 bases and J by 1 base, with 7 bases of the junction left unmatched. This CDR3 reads CASSDSGLAGAGSYNEQFF. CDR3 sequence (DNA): TGTGCCAGCAGTGACTCGGGACTAGCGGGTGCGGGGTCCTACAATGAGCAGTTCTTC.

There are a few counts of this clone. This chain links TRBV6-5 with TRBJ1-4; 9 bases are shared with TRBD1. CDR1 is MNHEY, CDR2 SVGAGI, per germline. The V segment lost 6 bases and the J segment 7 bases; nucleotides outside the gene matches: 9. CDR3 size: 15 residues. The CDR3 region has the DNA TGTGCCAGCAGGAATCCGGGACAGGGATCTGAAAAACTGTTTTTT. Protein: CASRNPGQGSEKLFF.

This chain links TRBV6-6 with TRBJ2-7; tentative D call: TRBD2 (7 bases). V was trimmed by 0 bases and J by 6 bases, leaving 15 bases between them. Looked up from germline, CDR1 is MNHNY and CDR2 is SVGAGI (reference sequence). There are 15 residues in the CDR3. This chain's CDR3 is CASSYSGGGQGEQYF. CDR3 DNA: TGTGCCAGCAGTTACTCGGGCGGGGGCCAAGGCGAGCAGTACTTC.

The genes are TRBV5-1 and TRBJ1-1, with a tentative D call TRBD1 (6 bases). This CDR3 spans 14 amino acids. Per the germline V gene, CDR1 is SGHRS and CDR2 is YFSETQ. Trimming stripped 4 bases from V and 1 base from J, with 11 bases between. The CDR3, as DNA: TGCGCCAGCAGCCACGACAGGAGGAACACTGAAGCTTTCTTT. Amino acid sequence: CASSHDRRNTEAFF.

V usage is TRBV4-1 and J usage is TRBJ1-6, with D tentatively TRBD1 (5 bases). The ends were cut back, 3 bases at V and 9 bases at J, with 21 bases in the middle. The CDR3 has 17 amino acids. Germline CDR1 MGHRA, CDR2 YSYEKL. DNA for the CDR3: TGCGCCAGCAGCCACCCCCCCCGGACACGGCGCGGTTCACCCCTCCACTTT. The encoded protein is CASSHPPRTRRGSPLHF.